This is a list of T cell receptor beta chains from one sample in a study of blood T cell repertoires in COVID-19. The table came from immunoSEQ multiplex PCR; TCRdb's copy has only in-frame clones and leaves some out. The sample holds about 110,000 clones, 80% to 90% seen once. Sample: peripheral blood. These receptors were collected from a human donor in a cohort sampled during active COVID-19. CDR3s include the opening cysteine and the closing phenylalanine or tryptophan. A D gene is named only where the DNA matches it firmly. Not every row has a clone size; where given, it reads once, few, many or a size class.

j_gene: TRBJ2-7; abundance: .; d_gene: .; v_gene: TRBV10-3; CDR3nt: TGTGCCATCAGTGAGATGGGTCAGGAAGTCTCCTACGAGCAGTACTTC; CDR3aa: CAISEMGQEVSYEQYF
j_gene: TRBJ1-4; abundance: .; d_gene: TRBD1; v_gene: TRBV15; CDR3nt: TGTGCCACCAGCAGGGACAGGGGGAATGAAAAACTGTTTTTT; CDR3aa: CATSRDRGNEKLFF
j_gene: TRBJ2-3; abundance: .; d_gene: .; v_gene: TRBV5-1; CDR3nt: TGCGCCAGCAGCTCCCGGGACACCAGCACAGATACGCAGTATTTT; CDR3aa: CASSSRDTSTDTQYF
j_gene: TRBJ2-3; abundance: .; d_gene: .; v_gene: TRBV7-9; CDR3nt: TGTGCCAGCAGCTTAGGGTTAGCGGAGCCCGAAGCTAGCACAGATACGCAGTATTTT; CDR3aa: CASSLGLAEPEASTDTQYF
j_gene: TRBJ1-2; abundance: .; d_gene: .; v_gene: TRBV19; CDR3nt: TGTGCCAGTAGTATAGAGGGGGCGTTTGGCTACACCTTC; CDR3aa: CASSIEGAFGYTF
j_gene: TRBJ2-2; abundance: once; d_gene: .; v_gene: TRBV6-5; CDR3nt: TGTGCCAGCAGCCGTACAGGTGACGGGGAGCTGTTTTTT; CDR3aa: CASSRTGDGELFF
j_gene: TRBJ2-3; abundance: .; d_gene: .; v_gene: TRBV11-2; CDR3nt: TGTGCCAGCAGCCCCGGTATGGATACGCAGTATTTT; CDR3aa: CASSPGMDTQYF
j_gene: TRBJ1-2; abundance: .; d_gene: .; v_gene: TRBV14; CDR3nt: TGTGCCAGCAGCCAAGATCCCCGGTCTAACTATGGCTACACCTTC; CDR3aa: CASSQDPRSNYGYTF
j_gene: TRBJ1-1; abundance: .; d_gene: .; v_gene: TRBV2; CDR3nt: TGTGCCAGCAGTGGGGGGGGAGGGACTGAAGCTTTCTTT; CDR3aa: CASSGGGGTEAFF
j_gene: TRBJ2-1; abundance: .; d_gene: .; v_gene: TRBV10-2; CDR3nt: TGCGCCAGCAGTGGGCCGCGGGACTCTTTGACTGAGCAGTTCTTC; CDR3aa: CASSGPRDSLTEQFF
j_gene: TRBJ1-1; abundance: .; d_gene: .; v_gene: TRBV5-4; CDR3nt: TGTGCCAGCAGCTTCGGGACTTTTGACTTAGGGATGAACACTGAAGCTTTCTTT; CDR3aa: CASSFGTFDLGMNTEAFF
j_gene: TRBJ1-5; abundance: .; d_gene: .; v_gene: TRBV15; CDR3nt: TGTGCCACCAGCAGAGTTTCAGGCTCCCAGCCCCAGCATTTT; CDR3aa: CATSRVSGSQPQHF
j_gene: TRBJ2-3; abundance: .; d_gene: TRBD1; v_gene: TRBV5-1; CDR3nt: TGCGCCAGCAGCTTGACAGGGGTCACAGATACGCAGTATTTT; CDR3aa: CASSLTGVTDTQYF
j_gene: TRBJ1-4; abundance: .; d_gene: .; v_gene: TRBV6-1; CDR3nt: TGTGCCAGCAGTGAAGTCTACGGAAAACTGTTTTTT; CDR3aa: CASSEVYGKLFF
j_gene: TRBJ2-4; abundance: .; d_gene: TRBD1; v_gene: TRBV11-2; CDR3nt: TGTGCCAGCAGCTTCGAACAGGGGGCGCTGGACATTCAGTACTTC; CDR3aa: CASSFEQGALDIQYF
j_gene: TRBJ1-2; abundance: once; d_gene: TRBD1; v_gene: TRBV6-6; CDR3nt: TGTGCCAGCAGTTTAGGGACAGGCGGCGGCTACACCTTC; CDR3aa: CASSLGTGGGYTF
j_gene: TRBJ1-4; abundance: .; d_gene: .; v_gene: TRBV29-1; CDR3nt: TGCAGCGTTGAATCGGGGGGAAGTAATGAAAAACTGTTTTTT; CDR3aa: CSVESGGSNEKLFF
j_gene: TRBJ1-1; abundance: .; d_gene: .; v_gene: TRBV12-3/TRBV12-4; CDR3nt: TGTGCCAGCAGAGGAGCGTTCGGCACTGAAGCTTTCTTT; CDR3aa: CASRGAFGTEAFF
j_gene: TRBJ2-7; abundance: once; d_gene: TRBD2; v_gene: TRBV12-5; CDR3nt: TGTGCTAGTGGTTTCCTCTTAGCGGGAGGGCCGGACGAGCAGTACTTC; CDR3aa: CASGFLLAGGPDEQYF
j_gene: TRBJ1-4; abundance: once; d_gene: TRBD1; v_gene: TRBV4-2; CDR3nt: TGTGCCAGCAGCACCAGACAGGGGATGGAAACTAATGAAAAACTGTTTTTT; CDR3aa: CASSTRQGMETNEKLFF
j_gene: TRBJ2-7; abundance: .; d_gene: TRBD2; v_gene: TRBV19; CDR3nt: TGTGCCAGTAGTAGCGGGGGGTCCAACGAGCAGTACTTC; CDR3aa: CASSSGGSNEQYF
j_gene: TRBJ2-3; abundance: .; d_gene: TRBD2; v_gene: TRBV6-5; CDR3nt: TGTGCCAGCAGTTCGAGCGGGAGGGCGACAGATACGCAGTATTTT; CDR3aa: CASSSSGRATDTQYF
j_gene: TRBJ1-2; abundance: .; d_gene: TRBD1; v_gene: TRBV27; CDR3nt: TGTGCCAGCAGTCCGGGACAGTTAAGCTATGGCTACACCTTC; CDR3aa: CASSPGQLSYGYTF
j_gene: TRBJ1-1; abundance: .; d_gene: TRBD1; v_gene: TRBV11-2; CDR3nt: TGTGCCAGCAGCCGAACAACAGGGGAGGCGATGAACACTGAAGCTTTCTTT; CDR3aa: CASSRTTGEAMNTEAFF
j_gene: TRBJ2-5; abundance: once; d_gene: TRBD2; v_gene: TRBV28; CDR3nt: TGTGCCAGCAGTTTGAGACTAGCGGGGGTACAAGAGACCCAGTACTTC; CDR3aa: CASSLRLAGVQETQYF
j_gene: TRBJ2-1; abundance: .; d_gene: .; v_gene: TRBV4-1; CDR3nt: TGCGCCAGCAGCCACCCGGACGGGAGAAATGAGCAGTTCTTC; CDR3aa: CASSHPDGRNEQFF
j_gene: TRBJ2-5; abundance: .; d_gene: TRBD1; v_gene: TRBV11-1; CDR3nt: TGTGCCAGCAGCTTAGGGACAGGGACCGAGACCCAGTACTTC; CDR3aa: CASSLGTGTETQYF
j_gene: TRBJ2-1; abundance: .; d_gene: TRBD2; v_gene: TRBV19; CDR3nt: TGTGCCAGTAGTAGGACCCTAGCGGGAGGGCTTGAGCAGTTCTTC; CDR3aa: CASSRTLAGGLEQFF
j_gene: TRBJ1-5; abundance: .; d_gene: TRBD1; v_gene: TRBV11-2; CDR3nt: TGTGCCAGCAGTATCTCAGGGGGAAATCAGCCCCAGCATTTT; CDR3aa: CASSISGGNQPQHF
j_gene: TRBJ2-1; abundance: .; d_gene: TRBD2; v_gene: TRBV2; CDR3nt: TGTGCCAGCATAAAAGACCCTCCTAGCGGGAGGGACAATGAGCAGTTCTTC; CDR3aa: CASIKDPPSGRDNEQFF
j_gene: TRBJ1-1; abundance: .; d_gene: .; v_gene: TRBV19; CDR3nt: TGTGCCAGTAGGTTCGGGGGGAGTGCTTTCTTT; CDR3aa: CASRFGGSAFF
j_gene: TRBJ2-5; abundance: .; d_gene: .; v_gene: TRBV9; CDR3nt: TGTGCCAGCAGCGTAGCTGGGGGGCAAGAGACCCAGTACTTC; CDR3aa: CASSVAGGQETQYF
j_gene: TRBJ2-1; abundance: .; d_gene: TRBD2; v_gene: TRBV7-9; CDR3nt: TGTGCCAGCAGCCCCGCTAGCGGGGGCGAGGATGAGCAGTTCTTC; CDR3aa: CASSPASGGEDEQFF
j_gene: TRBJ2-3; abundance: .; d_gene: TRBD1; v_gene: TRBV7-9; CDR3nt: TGTGCCAGCAGCTTGGGACAGGGCGGCACAGATACGCAGTATTTT; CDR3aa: CASSLGQGGTDTQYF
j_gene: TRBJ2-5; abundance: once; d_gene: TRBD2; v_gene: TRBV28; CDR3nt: TGTGCCAGCAGTTTGACTAGCGGGGGCCAAGAGACCCAGTACTTC; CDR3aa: CASSLTSGGQETQYF
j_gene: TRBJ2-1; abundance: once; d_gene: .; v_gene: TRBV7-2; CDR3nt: TGTGCCAGCAGCTTAGTGGTGGGAGGAGGCAATGAGCAGTTCTTC; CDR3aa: CASSLVVGGGNEQFF
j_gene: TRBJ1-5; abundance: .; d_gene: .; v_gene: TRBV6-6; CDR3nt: TGTGCCAGCAGAGGAGGGGGGGACAATCAGCCCCAGCATTTT; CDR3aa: CASRGGGDNQPQHF